This is a list of T cell receptor beta chains from one sample in a study of blood T cell repertoires in COVID-19. Profiled with immunoSEQ multiplex PCR; TCRdb holds only in-frame clones, not every one. This table has 30,000 to 35,000 clones, around nine tenths appearing once. Sequencing was done on a sample of peripheral blood. Receptors were obtained from a man in his 70s with acute or convalescent COVID-19. CDR3s leave out the opening cysteine and the closing phenylalanine or tryptophan. Each record gives: J gene, clone size, V gene, CDR3 protein. Clone size, where shown, is once, few, many, or a class for clones that have expanded.

>TRBJ1-5|NA|TRBV19
ASSPGTGPFQPQH
>TRBJ2-7|NA|TRBV5-1
ASSSTREGPYEQY
>TRBJ2-5|NA|TRBV4-2
ASSNGLAGGMQETQY
>TRBJ1-2|NA|TRBV12-3/TRBV12-4
ASSSRLDGYT
>TRBJ2-5|NA|TRBV5-1
ASSLGTSGEETQY
>TRBJ1-1|NA|TRBV5-6
ASSRGQGNTEAF
>TRBJ2-7|NA|TRBV11-2
ASSLTGGYIHEQY
>TRBJ2-7|NA|TRBV7-9
ASSQAGLSYEQY
>TRBJ2-1|NA|TRBV4-3
ASSQRTSVNEQF
>TRBJ1-2|NA|TRBV18
ASSPGAPNYGYT
>TRBJ2-4|NA|TRBV7-3
ASSRGQGSSNIQY
>TRBJ2-5|NA|TRBV7-9
ASSSGLAGSSY
>TRBJ2-4|NA|TRBV19
ASTPRQGKNIQY
>TRBJ2-7|NA|TRBV18
ANSREESSYEQY
>TRBJ2-1|NA|TRBV30
AWDKLAGMQF
>TRBJ1-2|NA|TRBV7-2
ASSLAGTGNYGYT
>TRBJ1-4|NA|TRBV19
ASSIGLEGSNEKLF
>TRBJ2-1|NA|TRBV4-3
ASSLGLAGVEQF
>TRBJ2-3|NA|TRBV6-5
ASNPRGFGADTQY
>TRBJ2-2|NA|TRBV9
ASSPTNTGELF
>TRBJ2-5|NA|TRBV7-7
ASSLDRGRQETQY
>TRBJ1-1|NA|TRBV18
ASSPPGGTEAF
>TRBJ2-2|NA|TRBV5-5
ASSLLRGLATGELF
>TRBJ2-5|NA|TRBV25-1
ASSPRGAGEETQY
>TRBJ1-3|NA|TRBV27
ASSLDRDGNTIY
>TRBJ1-2|NA|TRBV19
ASRTVYGYT
>TRBJ1-2|once|TRBV7-8
ASTAARANYGYT
>TRBJ1-5|NA|TRBV4-2
ASSQEESQPQH
>TRBJ2-4|once|TRBV7-2
ASSSSGTGGANIQY
>TRBJ1-5|few|TRBV28
ASSLGQINQPQH
>TRBJ1-1|NA|TRBV6-5
ASRMSQGSEAF
>TRBJ2-3|NA|TRBV14
ASSQERSGRALDTQY
>TRBJ1-2|NA|TRBV2
ASSQKYGYT
>TRBJ1-1|NA|TRBV19
ASSITTGWKGF
>TRBJ2-2|NA|TRBV6-2/TRBV6-3
ASSADRNTGELF
>TRBJ1-2|NA|TRBV9
ASSSRGGSYGYT
>TRBJ1-6|NA|TRBV11-3
ASSSGQGPLH
>TRBJ2-1|NA|TRBV15
ATSRDLQASGIPYNEQF